This T cell receptor (beta chain) was captured in a study of blood T cell repertoires in COVID-19. For the study at large: Spain, Italy and the United States supplied samples that represented acute and convalescent COVID-19. T cells, B-cell-depleted T cells, or PBMCs supplied cDNA or gDNA.

The CDR3 is 15 residues long. Per germline, CDR1 LNHDA and CDR2 SQIVND (reference sequence). The trim removed 10 bases at V and 0 bases at J, leaving 7 bases unmatched. This clone was picked up one time. Under the authors' procedure: Cell counts per sample came from amplifying reference gene primers. Sequencing used immunoSEQ multiplex PCR; TCRdb keeps in-frame clones, though not all of them. For V, J and clone size, that table is used; D and trimming come from the DNA. The repertoire has some 150,000 clones, more than 85% of them found once; the top ten carry 2% to 3%. This receptor was identified in an older woman with acute or convalescent COVID-19. What was sequenced was peripheral blood. This sequence joins TRBV19 and TRBJ1-3, with 9 bases identical to TRBD1. CDR3 bases: TGTGCCACCTGGGACAGGGTATCCTCTGGAAACACCATATATTTT. It encodes CATWDRVSSGNTIYF.